Listed here are 13 T cell receptor beta chains from one sample, sequenced in a study of patients and donors after allogeneic stem cell transplantation. TCRdb used MiXCR to reprocess the RT-PCR reads, holding one entry per CDR3 protein. Of roughly 960,000 distinct CDR3 sequences listed, 18% are singletons. Specimen: blood, either unsorted or a sorted T cell fraction (not recorded which). The origin of the receptors is a human donor who was either an allogeneic HSCT recipient or a stem cell or donor lymphocyte infusion donor (not recorded which). It is not recorded whose cells these are; they may come from a transplant donor.

This clonotype showed up just a few times. Here the CDR3 DNA reads TGCGCCAGCAGCCAAGATCGGGCTAGCGGGATTGTTAACGAGCAGTACTTC. Translating it yields CASSQDRASGIVNEQYF. V gene TRBV4-1 combines with J gene TRBJ2-7, with 9 positions matching TRBD2. The V gene's germline CDR1 is MGHRA and CDR2 YSYEKL. The junction had 11 bases not matched to a gene; V was cut back by 0 bases and J by 5 bases. The CDR3 totals 17 residues.

The V call is TRBV20-1, the J call TRBJ2-5, with 7 positions matching TRBD1. From germline, CDR1 is DFQATT and CDR2 SNEGSKA (reference sequence). The ends lost 3 bases at V and 2 bases at J; junction bases unmatched: 12. CDR3 size: 16 residues. CDR3 DNA sequence: TGCAGTGCTAGTTCTTTAGGGGGCATGAAACAAGAGACCCAGTACTTC. It yields the protein CSASSLGGMKQETQYF.

This clonotype was counted between two and nine times. This chain connects TRBV11-2 to TRBJ1-1, with D unclear. V was shortened by 1 base and J by 1 base, with 10 bases between the two germline ends. The CDR3 has 15 residues. In germline, CDR1 is SGHAT, CDR2 FQNNGV. CDR3 in DNA: TGTGCCAGCAGCTTAGGTACCTTGGGGAACACTGAAGCTTTCTTT. It codes for CASSLGTLGNTEAFF.

The V and J genes are TRBV12-3 or TRBV12-4 and TRBJ2-1; TRBD2 aligns across 7 bases. J lost 7 bases, V lost 3 bases, and 3 bases had no gene match. The CDR3 runs 13 residues. In nucleotides, the CDR3 is TGTGCCAGCAGTTTTCGGACTAGGAATGAGCAGTTCTTC. Its protein is CASSFRTRNEQFF.

This clonotype appeared many times. The genes are TRBV12-3 or TRBV12-4 and TRBJ2-3, with 9 bases matching TRBD1. The CDR3 length is 15 residues. J was trimmed by 0 bases and V by 6 bases; bases with no gene match: 4. The CDR3 region is CASRSGTGSTDTQYF. As DNA, the CDR3 is TGTGCCAGCAGGTCGGGGACAGGGAGCACAGATACGCAGTATTTT.

This clonotype occurred once. V is TRBV29-1 and J is TRBJ2-1; TRBD1 aligns across 8 bases. Germline-derived CDR1 and CDR2 are SQVTM and ANQGSEA. The CDR3 is made up of 13 amino acids. V lost 8 bases to trimming and J lost 5 bases; unmatched junction nucleotides: 8. The CDR3 sequence is CSTLTGVHNEQFF. The CDR3 DNA is TGCAGCACATTGACAGGGGTCCACAATGAGCAGTTCTTC.

V gene TRBV2 combines with J gene TRBJ2-3; no definite D call. This CDR3 contains 16 residues. Deletions cut 4 bases from V and 2 bases from J, with 16 bases between. In germline, CDR1 is SNHLY, CDR2 FYNNEI. In DNA form, the CDR3 reads TGTGCCAGCAGTGGTTGGGTTAAAACTAACACAGATACGCAGTATTTT. As protein: CASSGWVKTNTDTQYF.

This clonotype has at least ten counts. The chain couples TRBV12-3 or TRBV12-4 to TRBJ2-1, with 9 bases lining up with TRBD1. The CDR3 contains 15 residues. The V gene end was trimmed by 3 bases and the J gene end by 6 bases; junction bases not matched to a gene: 6. The CDR3 DNA sequence: TGTGCCAGCAGTTTTGGAGGACAGGGGAGCAATGAGCAGTTCTTC. Translated: CASSFGGQGSNEQFF.

This chain links TRBV4-1 with TRBJ2-7, with TRBD2 matching over 7 bases. Trimming at V came to 1 base and at J to 2 bases, leaving 8 bases not matched to a gene. This CDR3 region has 16 residues. Germline assignment: CDR1 MGHRA and CDR2 YSYEKL. The CDR3 reads CASSQVGGDGPYEQYF. The CDR3 bases are TGCGCCAGCAGCCAAGTTGGGGGGGACGGTCCCTACGAGCAGTACTTC.

The chain uses TRBV13 and TRBJ2-1; 8 bases are shared with TRBD1. The CDR3 covers 14 residues. Germline-derived CDR1 and CDR2 are PRHDT and FYEKMQ (reference sequence). V lost 4 bases, J lost 9 bases, and 8 bases stayed unmatched. The DNA of the CDR3 is TGTGCCAGCAGCTCGGACAGGGTAACGGGTGAGCAGTTCTTC. Protein: CASSSDRVTGEQFF.

The rearrangement links TRBV24-1 to TRBJ2-3, with D uncertain. This CDR3 spans 13 amino acids. Germline V CDR1 and CDR2: KGHDR, SFDVKD. Trimming took off 3 bases at V and 3 bases at J, with 6 bases between the two ends. The CDR3 protein is CATSDPGTDTQYF. DNA of the CDR3: TGTGCCACCAGTGATCCCGGGACAGATACGCAGTATTTT.

This clonotype occurred a few times. This may arise from a read error, as a much more abundant clone is one base away. CDR3 amino acids: CASSGQTNTEAFF. The CDR3 DNA reads TGTGCCAGCAGTGGACAGACGAACACTGAAGCTTTCTTT. The chain combines TRBV2 with TRBJ1-1; D is possibly TRBD1 (5 bases). Germline V CDR1 and CDR2: SNHLY, FYNNEI. Trimming pared 4 bases from V and 1 base from J, leaving 7 bases between. CDR3 size: 13 residues. Complete variable domain (other parts from reference TRBV2 and TRBJ1-1): EPEVTQTPSHQVTQMGQEVILRCVPISNHLYFYWYRQILGQKVEFLVSFYNNEISEKSEIFDDQFSVERPDGSNFTLKIRSTKLEDSAMYFCASSGQTNTEAFFGQGTRLTVV.

This clonotype was detected a few times. The chain links TRBV18 to TRBJ2-2, with D perhaps given as TRBD1 or TRBD2 (5 bases each). This CDR3 is built from 16 residues. The V and J ends lost 3 bases and 1 base respectively, with 12 bases between them. Germline V lookup: CDR1 KGHSH, CDR2 LQKENI. As DNA, the CDR3 is TGTGCCAGCTCACCTCCCGGGACCCTGAACACCGGGGAGCTGTTTTTT. Translated, it gives CASSPPGTLNTGELFF.